This TCR beta chain was found in a study of blood T cell repertoires in COVID-19 (dated by TCRdb to 2019 to 2021). Background for the entire study: Samples from collaborators originated in the United States, Italy and Spain and spanned both the acute and convalescent phases of COVID-19. The repertoires were released in a freely available public database intended as a resource for research on the immune response to SARS-CoV-2. The samples were drawn from the first 160 participants of the ongoing ImmuneRACE study and from over a thousand subjects provided by 6 global collaborators. The sample metadata nearly always contained a de-identified subject ID, COVID-19 status, age in years and sex. Where HLA class I and class II types were available, the types were taken from metadata supplied by the sample provider, not from assay-based typing. Subjects who had been exposed to COVID-19, were actively infected with it, or had recovered from it provided the deeply sampled blood TCRbeta repertoires that made up the dataset. The material from the prospective study consisted of cDNA or gDNA derived from T cells, B-cell-depleted T cells, or PBMCs.

Whole blood was collected in K2EDTA tubes by collaborating institutions according to the institutions' own protocols. For TCRbeta analysis, collaborators shipped samples in one of three forms: frozen whole blood, isolated PBMCs, or DNA extracted from either of those sample types. CDR1 KGHSH and CDR2 LQKENI are derived from the germline V gene. The V and J ends are trimmed by 4 bases and 6 bases, leaving 10 bases between them. Reading from cysteine to phenylalanine, the CDR3 counts 13 amino acids. Only the CDR3 region is kept as DNA, spanning 39 bases read in frame from base 1. Note on this clone: Its antigen remains undetermined. No base-level quality is on record; no much larger clone is a single base apart.

TCRbeta CDR3 regions were amplified from genomic DNA by means of the immunoSEQ Assay, a bias-controlled multiplex PCR. The paper's processing steps were these. Within the assay, amplification of reference gene primers was used to estimate how many nucleated cells each sample contained. To quantify the absolute abundance of each unique TCRbeta CDR3 rearrangement, sequence reads were collapsed and filtered. For each sample, productive Simpson clonality was calculated as the square root of Simpson's diversity index over productive rearrangements. TCRdb took over this immuneACCESS table, retaining in-frame rearrangements with V and J assigned. Such tables are incomplete; in checked studies, under half of the missing clones stem from an unresolved V gene, and the remainder is unexplained. V and J calls and clone size come straight from that table; D and trimming were deduced from the DNA. This sample has about 170,000 clones in its table, and 90% to 95% of those were observed once. The ten largest clonotypes hold 4.6% of the sample.

What the authors observed across the whole study: Clinical and demographic metadata were provided uncurated, with the amount varying by source and participant.

The receptor chain draws on TRBV18 and TRBJ1-5; the D gene is perhaps TRBD1, on 6 matching bases. This receptor was obtained from a woman in her fifties or sixties with acute or convalescent COVID-19. The sample was peripheral blood. The CDR3 corresponds to CASSQSGVQPQHF. The bases read TGTGCCAGCTCACAGTCAGGGGTTCAGCCCCAGCATTTT.